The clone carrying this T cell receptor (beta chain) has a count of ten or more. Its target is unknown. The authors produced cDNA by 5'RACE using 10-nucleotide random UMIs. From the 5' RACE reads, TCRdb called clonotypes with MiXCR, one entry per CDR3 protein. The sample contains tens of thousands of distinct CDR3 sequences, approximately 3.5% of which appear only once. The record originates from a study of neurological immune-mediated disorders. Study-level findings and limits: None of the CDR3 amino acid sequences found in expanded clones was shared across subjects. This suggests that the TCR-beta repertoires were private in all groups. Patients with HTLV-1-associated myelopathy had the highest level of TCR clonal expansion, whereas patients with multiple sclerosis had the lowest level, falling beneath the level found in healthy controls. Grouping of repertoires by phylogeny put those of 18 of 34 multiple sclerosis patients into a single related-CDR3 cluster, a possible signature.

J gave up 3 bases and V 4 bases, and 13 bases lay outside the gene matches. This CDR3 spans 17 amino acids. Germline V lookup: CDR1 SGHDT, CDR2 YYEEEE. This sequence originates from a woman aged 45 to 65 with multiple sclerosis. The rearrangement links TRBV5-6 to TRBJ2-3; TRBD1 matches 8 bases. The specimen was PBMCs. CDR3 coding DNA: TGTGCCAGCAGCCTCCACCCGGCAGGGGGCCAAACAGATACGCAGTATTTT. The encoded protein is CASSLHPAGGQTDTQYF.